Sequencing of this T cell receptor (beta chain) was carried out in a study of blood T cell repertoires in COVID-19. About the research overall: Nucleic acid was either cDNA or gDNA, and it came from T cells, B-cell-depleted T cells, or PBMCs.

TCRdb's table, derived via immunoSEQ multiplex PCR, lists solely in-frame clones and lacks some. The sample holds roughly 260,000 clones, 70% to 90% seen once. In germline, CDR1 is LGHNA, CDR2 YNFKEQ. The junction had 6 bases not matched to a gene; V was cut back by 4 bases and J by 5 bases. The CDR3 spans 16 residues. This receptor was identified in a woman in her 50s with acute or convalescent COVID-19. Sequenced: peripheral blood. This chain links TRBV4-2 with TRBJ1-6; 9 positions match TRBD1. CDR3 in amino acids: CASSPGQGTDNSPLHF. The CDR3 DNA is TGTGCCAGCAGCCCAGGACAGGGGACGGATAATTCACCCCTCCACTTT.